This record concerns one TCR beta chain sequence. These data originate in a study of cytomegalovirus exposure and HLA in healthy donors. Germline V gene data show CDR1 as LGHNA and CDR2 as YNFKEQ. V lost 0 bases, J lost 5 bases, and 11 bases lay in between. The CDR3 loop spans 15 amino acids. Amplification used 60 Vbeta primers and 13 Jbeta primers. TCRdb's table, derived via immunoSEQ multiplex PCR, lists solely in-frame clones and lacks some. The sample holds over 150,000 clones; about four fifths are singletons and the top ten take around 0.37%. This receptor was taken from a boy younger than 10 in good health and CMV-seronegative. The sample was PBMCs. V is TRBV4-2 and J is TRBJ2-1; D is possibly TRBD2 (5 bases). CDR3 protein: CASSQEWRAHNEQFF. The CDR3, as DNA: TGTGCCAGCAGCCAAGAGTGGCGGGCTCACAATGAGCAGTTCTTC.